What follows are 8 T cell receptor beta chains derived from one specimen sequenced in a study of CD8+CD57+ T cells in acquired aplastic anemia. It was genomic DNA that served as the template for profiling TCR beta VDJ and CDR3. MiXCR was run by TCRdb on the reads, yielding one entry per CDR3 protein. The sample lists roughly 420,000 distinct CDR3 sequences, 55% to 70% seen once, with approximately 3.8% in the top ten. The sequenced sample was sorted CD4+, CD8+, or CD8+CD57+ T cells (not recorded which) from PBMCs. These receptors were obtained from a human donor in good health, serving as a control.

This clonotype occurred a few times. The CDR3 here is CATSIGQGYEQYF. CDR3 in DNA: TGTGCCACCAGCATCGGACAGGGCTACGAGCAGTACTTC. This rearrangement joins TRBV15 to TRBJ2-7, with TRBD1 identical over 8 bases. Germline CDR1 is LNHNV and CDR2 is YYDKDF (reference sequence). The junction had 2 bases not matched to a gene; V was cut back by 4 bases and J by 3 bases. The CDR3 consists of 13 residues.

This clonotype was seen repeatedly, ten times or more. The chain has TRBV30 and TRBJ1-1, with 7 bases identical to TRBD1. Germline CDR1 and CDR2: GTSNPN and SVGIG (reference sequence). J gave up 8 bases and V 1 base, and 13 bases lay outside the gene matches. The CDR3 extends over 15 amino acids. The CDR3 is CAWSAPPTGRVEAFF. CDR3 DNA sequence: TGTGCCTGGAGTGCCCCCCCGACAGGGAGGGTAGAAGCTTTCTTT.

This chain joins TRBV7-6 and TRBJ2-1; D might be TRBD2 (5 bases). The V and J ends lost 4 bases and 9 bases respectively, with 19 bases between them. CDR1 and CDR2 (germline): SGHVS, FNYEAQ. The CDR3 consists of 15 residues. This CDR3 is CASSWRRRHASEQFF. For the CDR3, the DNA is TGTGCCAGCAGCTGGAGGAGGAGACACGCAAGTGAGCAGTTCTTC.

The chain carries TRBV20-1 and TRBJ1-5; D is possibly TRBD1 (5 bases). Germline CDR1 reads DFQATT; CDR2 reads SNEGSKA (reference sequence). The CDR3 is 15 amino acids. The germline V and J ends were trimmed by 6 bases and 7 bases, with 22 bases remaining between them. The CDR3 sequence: CSAAPTGGRGQPQHF. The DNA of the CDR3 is TGCAGTGCCGCCCCAACGGGGGGACGCGGGCAGCCCCAGCATTTT.

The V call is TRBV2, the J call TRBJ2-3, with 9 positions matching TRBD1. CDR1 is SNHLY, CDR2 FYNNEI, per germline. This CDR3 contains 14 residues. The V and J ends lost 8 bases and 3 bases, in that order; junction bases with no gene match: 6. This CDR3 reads CASLRGQGTDTQYF. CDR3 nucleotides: TGTGCCAGCCTTAGGGGACAGGGTACAGATACGCAGTATTTT. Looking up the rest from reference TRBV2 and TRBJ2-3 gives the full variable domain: EPEVTQTPSHQVTQMGQEVILRCVPISNHLYFYWYRQILGQKVEFLVSFYNNEISEKSEIFDDQFSVERPDGSNFTLKIRSTKLEDSAMYFCASLRGQGTDTQYFGPGTRLTVL.

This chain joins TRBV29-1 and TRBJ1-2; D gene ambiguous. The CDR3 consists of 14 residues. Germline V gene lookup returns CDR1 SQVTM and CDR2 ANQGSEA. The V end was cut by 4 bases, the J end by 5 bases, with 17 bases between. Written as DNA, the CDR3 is TGCAGCGTTGCGGTCCCTTCCCGGACGTATGGCTACACCTTC. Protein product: CSVAVPSRTYGYTF.

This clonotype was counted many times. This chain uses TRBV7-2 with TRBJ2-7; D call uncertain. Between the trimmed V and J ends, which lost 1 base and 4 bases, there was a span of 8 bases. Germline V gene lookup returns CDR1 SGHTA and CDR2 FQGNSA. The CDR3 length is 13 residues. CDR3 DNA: TGTGCCAGCAGCTTAGTTTACAGTTACGAGCAGTACTTC. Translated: CASSLVYSYEQYF.

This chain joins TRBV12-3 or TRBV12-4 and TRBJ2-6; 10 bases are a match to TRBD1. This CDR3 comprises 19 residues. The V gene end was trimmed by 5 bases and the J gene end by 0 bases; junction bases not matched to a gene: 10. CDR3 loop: CASSDRGPLSNSGANVLTF. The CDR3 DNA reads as TGTGCCAGCAGTGACAGGGGGCCGCTATCCAACTCTGGGGCCAACGTCCTGACTTTC.